This TCR beta chain is drawn from a study of blood T cell repertoires in COVID-19. CDR1 and CDR2 (germline): SGHVS, FNYEAQ. V shed 2 bases and J 6 bases; nucleotides not matched to a gene: 7. The CDR3 spans 14 residues. Sequencing was performed with immunoSEQ multiplex PCR; in TCRdb, only in-frame clones are kept and a portion is missing. Of around 140,000 clones detected, around nine tenths appear once; the ten largest clones hold roughly 11%. The sequence was collected from a woman aged 70-85 years with COVID-19, enrolled during active disease. Sample: peripheral blood. The chain uses TRBV7-6 and TRBJ2-7, with TRBD1 identical over 7 bases. CDR3 nucleotide sequence: TGTGCCAGCAGCTTATATTCGGCAGGGGGCGAGCAGTACTTC. It is translated as CASSLYSAGGEQYF.